The next 26 T cell receptor beta chains were all read from a single sample in a study of blood T cell repertoires in COVID-19. The protocol was immunoSEQ multiplex PCR, while the TCRdb copy is restricted to in-frame clones and leaves out a portion. The sample includes over 250,000 clones, about four fifths of them seen just once. Sequencing was done on a sample of peripheral blood. These receptors were taken from a woman aged 45 to 65 who had recovered from COVID-19.

This chain uses TRBV28 with TRBJ2-3; weak D call: TRBD1 (5 bases). The CDR3 length is 14 residues. Germline V gene lookup returns CDR1 MDHEN and CDR2 SYDVKM. V gave up 5 bases and J gave up 1 base, with 10 bases separating them. The CDR3 loop is CASSPMTGTDTQYF. The DNA of the CDR3 is TGTGCCAGCAGTCCGATGACAGGCACAGATACGCAGTATTTT.

This clone appeared once. The V and J genes are TRBV19 and TRBJ2-7; possible D gene TRBD2, 6 bases. Germline CDR1 LNHDA, CDR2 SQIVND (reference sequence). This CDR3 has 14 amino acids. The V end was cut by 3 bases, the J end by 3 bases, with 12 bases between. The CDR3 DNA reads TGTGCCAGTAGTATTCCGGGACTCAGCTACGAGCAGTACTTC. This sequence encodes CASSIPGLSYEQYF.

V is TRBV7-9 and J is TRBJ2-7, with a weak D call TRBD2 (6 bases). V lost 5 bases, J lost 2 bases, and 16 bases lay in between. CDR3 length equals 15 residues. From germline, CDR1 is SEHNR and CDR2 FQNEAQ (reference sequence). The CDR3 coding sequence is TGTGCCAGCAGCCCAAGTGGGGGGAACGCCTACGAGCAGTACTTC. Translating gives CASSPSGGNAYEQYF.

The rearrangement joins TRBV29-1 to TRBJ1-2; the D is unclear. Germline values: CDR1 SQVTM, CDR2 ANQGSEA. The CDR3 has 11 residues. V lost 6 bases and J lost 7, with 12 bases in between. The CDR3 is CSVDRRPGYTF. The CDR3 nucleotides read TGCAGCGTCGACCGGAGGCCTGGCTACACCTTC.

This chain uses TRBV6-2 or TRBV6-3 with TRBJ2-4, with D maybe TRBD1 (5 bases). The CDR3 is 14 residues long. Germline V gene data show CDR1 as MNHEY and CDR2 as SVGEGT. V was pared by 6 bases and J by 0 bases, with 9 bases between. DNA for the CDR3: TGTGCCAGCAGCCGACAGTTAGCCAAAAACATTCAGTACTTC. Its translation is CASSRQLAKNIQYF.

This chain connects TRBV4-3 to TRBJ2-1; perhaps TRBD2 as D (6 bases). The CDR3 has 17 residues. V was clipped by 2 bases and J by 7 bases, with 21 bases between them. CDR1 is LGHNA, CDR2 YSLEER, per germline. The CDR3 sequence is CASSQILGSGVRNEQFF. For the CDR3, the DNA is TGCGCCAGCAGCCAAATTTTAGGTTCGGGGGTTAGGAATGAGCAGTTCTTC.

J is TRBJ2-1 and V is TRBV2, with D possibly matching TRBD1 (6 bases). The germline V and J ends were trimmed by 5 bases and 6 bases, with 11 bases remaining between them. Germline CDR1 and CDR2: SNHLY and FYNNEI. There are 13 residues in the CDR3. The DNA of the CDR3 is TGTGCCAGCAGTCGAGGGGGAGTCAATGAGCAGTTCTTC. Its translation: CASSRGGVNEQFF.

This clone was detected once. The chain links TRBV2 to TRBJ2-7, with 9 bases identical to TRBD2. Germline lookup yields CDR1 SNHLY and CDR2 FYNNEI. The V gene end was trimmed by 3 bases and the J gene end by 5 bases; junction bases not matched to a gene: 8. The CDR3 is made up of 15 amino acids. The chain's CDR3 is CASSEKRAGGHEQYF. The DNA for the CDR3 is TGTGCCAGCAGTGAGAAAAGAGCGGGGGGTCACGAGCAGTACTTC.

This clone was observed a handful of times. The chain combines TRBV11-2 with TRBJ2-7; 9 positions agree with TRBD1. This CDR3 has 14 amino acids. Per germline, CDR1 SGHAT and CDR2 FQNNGV. V dropped 3 bases and J dropped 4; count of bases not matched to a gene: 4. CDR3 coding DNA: TGTGCCAGCAGCTTCGACAGGGGGGCTTACGAGCAGTACTTC. Protein: CASSFDRGAYEQYF.

This sequence joins TRBV27 and TRBJ2-7, with 7 bases fitting TRBD2. The V gene's germline CDR1 is MNHEY and CDR2 SMNVEV (reference sequence). The CDR3 extends over 15 amino acids. Trimming cost V 6 bases and J 4 bases; bases outside gene matches: 12. The CDR3, as DNA: TGTGCCAGCAGCATTTATGGCGGGAGAGTATACGAGCAGTACTTC. Translated, it gives CASSIYGGRVYEQYF.

The rearrangement joins TRBV29-1 to TRBJ1-2; TRBD1 matches at 7 bases. The CDR3 length is 9 residues. V was pared by 6 bases and J by 10 bases, with 2 bases of the junction left unmatched. Germline CDR1 SQVTM, CDR2 ANQGSEA. The CDR3: CSVGTDYTF. The CDR3 bases are TGCAGCGTAGGGACAGACTACACCTTC.

The chain combines TRBV27 with TRBJ1-3; D is unresolved. The CDR3 has 14 amino acids. Trimming took 9 bases from V and 2 from J, leaving 14 bases between them. The germline CDR1 and CDR2 sequences are MNHEY and SMNVEV (reference sequence). Here the CDR3 reads CASRRTGTGNTIYF. CDR3 DNA: TGTGCCAGTAGACGGACGGGGACTGGAAACACCATATATTTT.

The J gene is TRBJ1-6, the V gene TRBV27; TRBD1 matches at 9 bases. Trimming at V came to 4 bases and at J to 9 bases, leaving 4 bases not matched to a gene. CDR1 and CDR2 (germline): MNHEY, SMNVEV (reference sequence). This CDR3 comprises 14 residues. In DNA form, the CDR3 reads TGTGCCAGCAGTTCCTGGACAGGGGCTTCACCCCTCCACTTT. Protein product: CASSSWTGASPLHF.

This clone was detected once. In nucleotides, the CDR3 is TGTGCCAGCAGCTTAGCGAGGACAGGGTTTACTGAAGCTTTCTTT. It yields the protein CASSLARTGFTEAFF. The chain has TRBV7-2 and TRBJ1-1, with 8 bases matching TRBD1. Germline V CDR1 and CDR2: SGHTA, FQGNSA. V gave up 0 bases and J gave up 5 bases; unmatched junction bases: 5. The CDR3 spans 15 residues.

The chain employs TRBV21-1 and TRBJ1-4; TRBD1 was called by the table and not checked on the DNA. TRBV21-1 is designated a pseudogene. The CDR3 has 17 amino acids. The CDR3 loop reads CASSKKDVRDRDEKLFF. The CDR3 DNA follows: TGTGCCAGCAGCAAAAAGGATGTTCGGGACAGGGATGAAAAACTGTTTTTT.

This chain links TRBV5-8 with TRBJ2-5; 9 positions agree with TRBD2. The CDR3 is 16 amino acids. Per the germline V gene, CDR1 is SGHTS and CDR2 is YDEGEE. The J segment lost 5 bases and the V segment lost 0 bases, leaving 8 bases of the junction unmatched. CDR3 protein: CASSLGSGGRGETQYF. Here the CDR3 DNA reads TGTGCCAGCAGCTTGGGGTCCGGCGGGAGGGGTGAGACCCAGTACTTC. Based on the CDR3 plus reference TRBV5-8 and TRBJ2-5, the full variable domain is EAGVTQSPTHLIKTRGQQATLRCSPISGHTSVYWYQQALGLGLQFLLWYDEGEERNRGNFPPRFSGRQFPNYSSELNVNALELEDSALYLCASSLGSGGRGETQYFGPGTRLLVL.

This clone came up a few times. V and J are TRBV30 and TRBJ2-7; 10 bases agree with TRBD1. V shed 2 bases and J 3 bases; nucleotides not matched to a gene: 1. CDR1 and CDR2 (germline): GTSNPN, SVGIG (reference sequence). This CDR3 has 13 residues. The CDR3 bases are TGTGCCTGGAGTAGGACAGGGGGCTACGAGCAGTACTTC. The encoded protein is CAWSRTGGYEQYF.

This chain links TRBV11-2 with TRBJ2-5; a possible D gene is TRBD2 (5 bases). Germline V gene data show CDR1 as SGHAT and CDR2 as FQNNGV. The CDR3 is 15 residues long. V lost 2 bases and J lost 2, with 12 bases in between. Written as DNA, the CDR3 is TGTGCCAGCAGCTTAAACCGGGATAGACAAGAGACCCAGTACTTC. Its protein product is CASSLNRDRQETQYF. Full variable domain (remainder filled in from reference TRBV11-2 and TRBJ2-5): EAGVAQSPRYKIIEKRQSVAFWCNPISGHATLYWYQQILGQGPKLLIQFQNNGVVDDSQLPKDRFSAERLKGVDSTLKIQPAKLEDSAVYLCASSLNRDRQETQYFGPGTRLLVL.

V gene TRBV19 combines with J gene TRBJ2-1, with TRBD1 matching 10 bases. With 10 bases clipped from V and 1 base from J, the junction kept 7 bases outside the gene matches. CDR3 size: 15 residues. The V gene's germline CDR1 is LNHDA and CDR2 SQIVND (reference sequence). The CDR3 reads CATLKGQGSYNEQFF. CDR3 DNA sequence: TGTGCCACCCTAAAGGGACAGGGGTCCTACAATGAGCAGTTCTTC.

The rearrangement joins TRBV14 to TRBJ2-5; 7 bases agree with TRBD1. Germline lookup yields CDR1 SGHDN and CDR2 FVKESK. With 5 bases clipped from V and 5 bases from J, the junction kept 11 bases outside the gene matches. The CDR3 has 15 amino acids. The CDR3 here is CASSSPVTGIETQYF. The CDR3 nucleotides are TGTGCCAGCAGCTCCCCAGTGACAGGGATCGAGACCCAGTACTTC.

The chain combines TRBV4-1 with TRBJ2-7; D unclear. V was shortened by 4 bases and J by 5 bases, with 18 bases between the two germline ends. This CDR3 comprises 15 residues. Germline V lookup: CDR1 MGHRA, CDR2 YSYEKL. The CDR3 reads CASSRPGGTTNEQYF. CDR3 nucleotides: TGCGCCAGCAGCCGACCCGGCGGTACCACTAACGAGCAGTACTTC.

This chain joins TRBV6-5 and TRBJ1-1; 8 bases are a match to TRBD1. V shed 2 bases and J 7 bases; nucleotides not matched to a gene: 9. Germline V gene lookup returns CDR1 MNHEY and CDR2 SVGAGI. The CDR3 sequence is 15 residues long. The CDR3 sequence is CASSYGVRGLGEAFF. CDR3 in DNA: TGTGCCAGCAGTTACGGGGTCAGGGGGCTTGGTGAAGCTTTCTTT.

The V call is TRBV30, the J call TRBJ2-7; D remains ambiguous. Germline CDR1 reads GTSNPN; CDR2 reads SVGIG (reference sequence). The CDR3 runs to 15 residues. Trimming shortened V by 1 base and J by 0 bases, and 13 bases separated the two germline ends. As DNA, the CDR3 is TGTGCCTGGAGTGGGGCAGGAATAAGCTCCTACGAGCAGTACTTC. The encoded protein is CAWSGAGISSYEQYF.

The CDR3 loop is CASRDTGNQPQHF. For the CDR3, the DNA is TGTGCCAGCAGAGATACCGGGAATCAGCCCCAGCATTTT. The V and J genes are TRBV27 and TRBJ1-5; D gene unclear. The CDR3 has 13 amino acids. CDR1 and CDR2 (germline): MNHEY, SMNVEV (reference sequence). Trimming removed 6 bases at V and 4 bases at J, with 10 bases between.

The rearrangement links TRBV28 to TRBJ2-7; TRBD2 aligns across 13 bases. Unmatched junction bases numbered 7, after V lost 5 bases and J lost 9 bases. Germline V gives CDR1 MDHEN, CDR2 SYDVKM. This CDR3 is built from 14 residues. CDR3 amino acids: CASSPGTSGRGQYF. For the CDR3, the DNA is TGTGCCAGCAGTCCCGGAACTAGCGGGAGGGGGCAGTACTTC.

The chain is built from TRBV18 and TRBJ2-7; D not resolved. V was pared by 3 bases and J by 3 bases, with 33 bases between. CDR1 and CDR2 (germline): KGHSH, LQKENI. The CDR3 spans 21 residues. The CDR3 coding sequence is TGTGCCAGCTCACCCGAGGCTCGAGTTGTTGCCGTAGAGAAAAACCTCTACGAGCAGTACTTC. Protein product: CASSPEARVVAVEKNLYEQYF.